The 29 T cell receptor beta chains in this list originate from one sample, sequenced in a study of beta chain features in type 1 diabetes. Since all of the isolated RNA was reverse transcribed, expressed TCRB transcripts were what got sequenced. The table came from immunoSEQ multiplex PCR; TCRdb's copy has only in-frame clones and leaves some out. In the table there are approximately 160,000 clones, roughly 59% of which are singletons. Findings and caveats of the study: The study found moderately but significantly shorter TCRB CDR3s in all four CD4+ subsets of Type 1 diabetes patients.

Antigens for these TCRs are unknown. The sequencing input was naive CD4+ T cells from blood. Receptor source: a young man with type 1 diabetes.

The rearrangement uses TRBV5-6 and TRBJ1-6, with 8 bases matching TRBD1. The CDR3 sequence is 14 residues long. V trimming: 0 bases; J trimming: 7 bases; junction bases outside the gene matches: 0. Germline CDR1 reads SGHDT; CDR2 reads YYEEEE. The CDR3 DNA reads as TGTGCCAGCAGCTTGGACAGGGGGAATTCACCCCTCCACTTT. Amino acids: CASSLDRGNSPLHF.

The genes are TRBV7-9 and TRBJ2-3; D unresolved. The CDR3 has 15 residues. The germline V gene encodes CDR1 SEHNR and CDR2 FQNEAQ (reference sequence). Trimming pared 2 bases from V and 0 bases from J, leaving 9 bases between. CDR3 nucleotides: TGTGCCAGCAGCTTAAACAGCCTTAGCACAGATACGCAGTATTTT. It codes for CASSLNSLSTDTQYF.

This clone was observed a few times. The chain has TRBV29-1 and TRBJ2-3; tentatively, D is TRBD2 (6 bases). The V end lost 5 bases, the J end lost 4 bases, and 13 bases lay between the germline ends. Germline CDR1 and CDR2: SQVTM and ANQGSEA. CDR3 length: 13 amino acids. The CDR3 sequence: CSVRGASADTQYF. CDR3 sequence (DNA): TGCAGCGTTCGAGGGGCTAGCGCAGATACGCAGTATTTT.

V usage is TRBV11-2 and J usage is TRBJ1-4; 7 bases are a match to TRBD1. J was trimmed by 8 bases and V by 5 bases; bases with no gene match: 8. The germline V gene encodes CDR1 SGHAT and CDR2 FQNNGV. The CDR3 consists of 14 residues. The CDR3 nucleotides are TGTGCCAGCAGCCACTCCGGGACAGAGGAAAAACTGTTTTTT. Its protein is CASSHSGTEEKLFF.

The chain links TRBV29-1 to TRBJ1-1; no clear D. Trimming took 4 bases from V and 5 from J, leaving 17 bases between them. Germline-derived CDR1 and CDR2 are SQVTM and ANQGSEA. The CDR3 spans 14 residues. For the CDR3, the DNA is TGCAGCGTTGGGACCCCAGAATTGGGGACTGAAGCTTTCTTT. Translated: CSVGTPELGTEAFF.

This rearrangement joins TRBV7-2 to TRBJ2-5; D call uncertain. V was cut by 8 bases and J by 5 bases, with 18 bases left in between. CDR1 and CDR2 from the germline V gene are SGHTA and FQGNSA. The CDR3 extends over 14 amino acids. CDR3: CASGKHPRAETQYF. CDR3 in DNA: TGTGCCAGCGGGAAGCATCCTCGGGCGGAGACCCAGTACTTC.

This chain joins TRBV9 and TRBJ2-4; D may match TRBD1 or TRBD2 (7 bases each). CDR3 length: 14 amino acids. The germline V gene has CDR1 SGDLS and CDR2 YYNGEE. V dropped 4 bases and J dropped 3 bases, with 11 bases sitting between them. CDR3 sequence reads: CASSQGGNKNIQYF. CDR3 DNA: TGTGCCAGCAGCCAGGGGGGGAACAAAAACATTCAGTACTTC.

J is TRBJ1-6 and V is TRBV13; a possible D gene is TRBD1 (5 bases). The germline CDR1 and CDR2 sequences are PRHDT and FYEKMQ (reference sequence). V was shortened by 4 bases and J by 0 bases, with 13 bases between the two germline ends. The CDR3 is 17 amino acids. CDR3 in DNA: TGTGCCAGCAGCTCGGGACTCCATAGCTCCTATAATTCACCCCTCCACTTT. This translates into CASSSGLHSSYNSPLHF.

Remarks on this clone: At one boundary the junction diverges from the germline segment, which might be a read error. The chain is built from TRBV7-2 and TRBJ2-1, with D hard to call. This CDR3 is 12 amino acids long. The germline CDR1 and CDR2 sequences are SGHTA and FQGNSA. DNA for the CDR3: TGTGCCAGCAGCTTACAGGAAGGAAAATGTCTCTTC. Protein product: CASSLQEGKCLF.

To note about this clone: Other DNA variants within this sample encode the same CDR3. The CDR3 nucleotides are TGCAGCGGTGGCACAGGGGAAGAGACCCAGTACTTC. Translated, it gives CSGGTGEETQYF. V and J are TRBV29-1 and TRBJ2-5, with 7 bases that match TRBD1. This CDR3 is 12 amino acids long. The J segment lost 3 bases and the V segment lost 7 bases, leaving 5 bases of the junction unmatched. Germline lookup yields CDR1 SQVTM and CDR2 ANQGSEA.

The V call is TRBV7-9, the J call TRBJ1-3, with D maybe TRBD1 (5 bases). Germline CDR1 SEHNR, CDR2 FQNEAQ (reference sequence). With 6 bases removed from V and 6 bases from J, the gap between germline ends came to 12 bases. The CDR3 is made up of 13 amino acids. The CDR3 region has the DNA TGTGCCAGCAGTCCACAGGTGGTAAACACCATATATTTT. It is translated as CASSPQVVNTIYF.

This clone was counted a single time. The rearrangement links TRBV25-1 to TRBJ1-6; tentative D call: TRBD1 (5 bases). Germline loops: CDR1 MGHDK, CDR2 SYGVNS. The CDR3 length is 12 residues. Between the trimmed V and J ends, which lost 6 bases and 16 bases, there was a span of 16 bases. The CDR3 DNA sequence: TGTGCCAGCAGCACAGGTTCCCCGGGGCTCCACTTT. This gives the protein CASSTGSPGLHF.

Only a few counts were recorded for this clone. V is TRBV7-9 and J is TRBJ2-3; perhaps TRBD1 as D (5 bases). Germline values: CDR1 SEHNR, CDR2 FQNEAQ (reference sequence). V lost 4 bases and J 0 bases, leaving 8 bases between the germline ends. CDR3 length: 14 amino acids. This CDR3 reads CASSSDTSTDTQYF. CDR3 sequence (DNA): TGTGCCAGCAGCTCGGACACCAGCACAGATACGCAGTATTTT.

The rearrangement joins TRBV7-2 to TRBJ1-5; D gene uncertain. The V gene's germline CDR1 is SGHTA and CDR2 FQGNSA. The CDR3 runs to 14 residues. V dropped 0 bases and J dropped 6 bases, with 9 bases sitting between them. The CDR3 is CASSLAIEGQPQHF. CDR3 nucleotides: TGTGCCAGCAGCTTAGCGATCGAAGGTCAGCCCCAGCATTTT. Variable domain in full (rest from reference TRBV7-2 and TRBJ1-5): GAGVSQSPSNKVTEKGKDVELRCDPISGHTALYWYRQSLGQGLEFLIYFQGNSAPDKSGLPSDRFSAERTGGSVSTLTIQRTQQEDSAVYLCASSLAIEGQPQHFGDGTRLSIL.

The chain recombines TRBV29-1 with TRBJ1-2; D not resolved. Looked up from germline, CDR1 is SQVTM and CDR2 is ANQGSEA. V was clipped by 7 bases and J by 3 bases, with 9 bases between them. The CDR3 length is 11 residues. The CDR3 nucleotides are TGCAGCGGTACCGACTACTATGGCTACACCTTC. This translates into CSGTDYYGYTF.

This clone was detected a few times. The V call is TRBV30, the J call TRBJ2-2; D may be TRBD1 (6 bases). Trimming took off 3 bases at V and 1 base at J, with 12 bases between the two ends. From germline, CDR1 is GTSNPN and CDR2 SVGIG (reference sequence). This CDR3 has 15 residues. CDR3 in amino acids: CAWSLLQGNTGELFF. CDR3 sequence (DNA): TGTGCCTGGAGCCTTTTACAGGGGAACACCGGGGAGCTGTTTTTT.

V usage is TRBV30 and J usage is TRBJ2-5; no clear D gene. The V and J ends lost 2 bases and 4 bases respectively, with 8 bases between them. The CDR3 totals 12 residues. Germline CDR1 and CDR2: GTSNPN and SVGIG (reference sequence). The CDR3 protein is CAWSPAGETQYF. In DNA form, the CDR3 reads TGTGCCTGGAGTCCGGCCGGAGAGACCCAGTACTTC.

In the case of this clone: This sample includes further DNA sequences coding for the same CDR3. This chain connects TRBV29-1 to TRBJ1-2; 9 bases line up with TRBD1. Germline CDR1 SQVTM, CDR2 ANQGSEA. V shed 6 bases, J shed 3 bases, and the junction held 2 bases outside the gene matches. This CDR3 region has 12 residues. The CDR3 loop is CSVRDRDYGYTF. CDR3 nucleotide sequence: TGCAGCGTCCGGGACAGGGACTATGGCTACACCTTC.

The rearrangement joins TRBV29-1 to TRBJ1-1; the match to TRBD1 covers 10 bases. CDR1 is SQVTM, CDR2 ANQGSEA, per germline. This CDR3 has 11 amino acids. The V and J ends lost 6 bases and 11 bases, in that order; junction bases with no gene match: 6. CDR3 amino acids: CSVTGGIGAFF. CDR3 bases: TGCAGCGTGACAGGGGGCATTGGGGCTTTCTTT.

This clone occurred a few times. This chain joins TRBV27 and TRBJ1-6; 7 bases match TRBD1. This CDR3 contains 12 residues. Germline trimming cut 6 bases from V and 7 bases from J; bases unmatched to any gene: 0. The germline V gene encodes CDR1 MNHEY and CDR2 SMNVEV (reference sequence). CDR3 DNA: TGTGCCAGCAGGACAGGGAATTCACCCCTCCACTTT. Translated, it gives CASRTGNSPLHF.

This clone was picked up a small number of times. This rearrangement joins TRBV6-6 to TRBJ1-5, with D maybe TRBD1 (6 bases). V lost 2 bases and J 6 bases, leaving 17 bases between the germline ends. Germline V lookup: CDR1 MNHNY, CDR2 SVGAGI (reference sequence). The CDR3 is made up of 16 amino acids. This chain's CDR3 is CASSYRTQTGSQPQHF. In DNA, the CDR3 is TGTGCCAGCAGTTACCGAACACAAACAGGGAGTCAGCCCCAGCATTTT.

This chain joins TRBV4-1 and TRBJ2-4, with 8 positions matching TRBD1. Germline V CDR1 and CDR2: MGHRA, YSYEKL. V lost 0 bases, J lost 8 bases, and 9 bases stayed unmatched. The CDR3 runs to 16 residues. CDR3: CASSQELASGGHIQYF. The CDR3 DNA is TGCGCCAGCAGCCAAGAACTGGCCTCAGGGGGCCACATTCAGTACTTC.

The rearrangement uses TRBV25-1 and TRBJ2-7; perhaps TRBD1 as D (5 bases). The CDR3 consists of 13 residues. The V and J ends lost 4 bases and 3 bases respectively, with 10 bases between them. Germline CDR1 is MGHDK and CDR2 is SYGVNS. CDR3: CASSGTYSYEQYF. DNA for the CDR3: TGTGCCAGCAGTGGGACATACAGCTACGAGCAGTACTTC.

This clone was seen more than once but under ten times. V usage is TRBV29-1 and J usage is TRBJ2-1; D remains unclear. V was clipped by 4 bases and J by 9 bases, with 10 bases between them. The CDR3 loop spans 11 amino acids. CDR1 is SQVTM and CDR2 is ANQGSEA in the germline V gene. The DNA for the CDR3 is TGCAGCGTTGCCCAAGTGGGTGAGCAGTTCTTC. This codes for CSVAQVGEQFF.

The gene calls are TRBV19 and TRBJ2-7, with 8 positions matching TRBD1. V lost 5 bases to trimming and J lost 2 bases; unmatched junction nucleotides: 5. The germline gives CDR1 LNHDA, CDR2 SQIVND (reference sequence). This CDR3 is 14 amino acids long. CDR3 sequence (DNA): TGTGCCAGTAGTGAGGGACAGGCGGCCTACGAGCAGTACTTC. Amino acids: CASSEGQAAYEQYF.

The CDR3 DNA follows: TGTGCCTGGAGTGAAGGGACAACGACCCAAGAGACCCAGTACTTC. This gives the protein CAWSEGTTTQETQYF. V gene TRBV30 combines with J gene TRBJ2-5, with D perhaps matching TRBD1 (6 bases). The germline V gene has CDR1 GTSNPN and CDR2 SVGIG (reference sequence). The V gene lost 1 base and the J gene lost 1 base, with 13 bases spanning the gap. This CDR3 has 15 residues.

The rearrangement joins TRBV29-1 to TRBJ1-2; D not resolved. This CDR3 region has 16 residues. Trimming shortened V by 4 bases and J by 7 bases, and 25 bases separated the two germline ends. Germline loops: CDR1 SQVTM, CDR2 ANQGSEA. The CDR3 is CSVVLPSGRRWSGYTF. Here the CDR3 DNA reads TGCAGCGTTGTGCTACCGAGTGGCAGACGTTGGAGTGGCTACACCTTC.

The chain is built from TRBV28 and TRBJ1-5, with a possible D match to TRBD1 (6 bases). CDR1 and CDR2 from the germline V gene are MDHEN and SYDVKM. V was pared by 5 bases and J by 7 bases, with 12 bases between. CDR3 size: 13 residues. In DNA form, the CDR3 reads TGTGCCAGCAGTCCTCCAGGGGTACAGCCCCAGCATTTT. This codes for CASSPPGVQPQHF.

This clone was seen a few times. The rearrangement links TRBV7-2 to TRBJ2-5, with TRBD1 as a possible D gene (6 bases). This CDR3 region has 14 residues. The V gene's germline CDR1 is SGHTA and CDR2 FQGNSA. Trimming took off 5 bases at V and 2 bases at J, with 12 bases between the two ends. The CDR3 bases are TGTGCCAGCAGCGCACAGGGATCTCAAGAGACCCAGTACTTC. Protein sequence: CASSAQGSQETQYF.